Presented here are 8 T cell receptor beta chains from one specimen sequenced in a study of T cell responses to AZD1222 COVID-19 vaccine. Method: immunoSEQ multiplex PCR; TCRdb's copy keeps in-frame clones and lacks some. The table lists about 160,000 clones, about 90% of them singletons, with around 4% in the top ten. The source was peripheral blood, collected on day 0 of MenACWY control vaccination. The receptor source for this set is an adult in good health.

This sequence joins TRBV3-1 (or the pseudogene TRBV3-2) and TRBJ2-7; D could derive from TRBD1 or TRBD2 (5 bases each). This CDR3 has 14 amino acids. V was clipped by 6 bases and J by 8 bases, with 20 bases between them. The germline V gene has CDR1 LGHDT and CDR2 YNNKEL (reference sequence). CDR3 bases: TGTGCCAGCAGTTCCCCGGGACCAACTACGAAGCAGTACTTC. Its protein is CASSSPGPTTKQYF.

This chain links TRBV30 with TRBJ1-6; D perhaps matches TRBD1 (5 bases). Germline loops: CDR1 GTSNPN, CDR2 SVGIG (reference sequence). Trimming took 2 bases from V and 6 from J, leaving 11 bases between them. The CDR3 runs 14 residues. For the CDR3, the DNA is TGTGCCTGGAGTCCCCGGGACTTTAATTCACCCCTCCACTTT. It specifies CAWSPRDFNSPLHF.

V gene TRBV19 combines with J gene TRBJ1-1; tentatively, D is TRBD1 (5 bases). Germline V lookup: CDR1 LNHDA, CDR2 SQIVND (reference sequence). The CDR3 sequence is 12 residues long. Trimming pared 10 bases from V and 6 bases from J, leaving 15 bases between. CDR3 region: CATSGEKPEAFF. In nucleotides, the CDR3 is TGTGCCACCTCGGGGGAGAAGCCTGAAGCTTTCTTT.

The chain employs TRBV6-6 and TRBJ1-6; 7 bases line up with TRBD1. The CDR3 loop spans 15 amino acids. V gave up 4 bases and J gave up 6 bases; unmatched junction bases: 6. CDR1 MNHNY and CDR2 SVGAGI come from the germline V gene (reference sequence). The DNA for the CDR3 is TGTGCCAGCAGTTTGCAGGGGGTGCGTAATTCACCCCTCCACTTT. This encodes CASSLQGVRNSPLHF.

V and J are TRBV6-2 or TRBV6-3 and TRBJ2-1; 13 bases are a match to TRBD2. J lost 5 bases, V lost 5 bases, and 12 bases had no gene match. Germline V gives CDR1 MNHEY, CDR2 SVGEGT. CDR3 length equals 18 residues. The CDR3 nucleotides are TGTGCCAGCAGTGGGTGGGGGACTAGCGGGAACATTCACAATGAGCAGTTCTTC. Amino acid sequence: CASSGWGTSGNIHNEQFF.

The gene calls are TRBV28 and TRBJ1-2, with a possible D match to TRBD1 (5 bases). Germline V CDR1 and CDR2: MDHEN, SYDVKM. The CDR3 runs to 14 residues. V dropped 2 bases and J dropped 8 bases, with 15 bases sitting between them. CDR3 sequence (DNA): TGTGCCAGCAGTTTAGAGGTTTGGGACGGAGGCTACACCTTC. Translating gives CASSLEVWDGGYTF.

The chain combines TRBV19 with TRBJ1-1; no definite D call. With 7 bases removed from V and 2 bases from J, the gap between germline ends came to 5 bases. The CDR3 runs to 11 residues. Per the germline V gene, CDR1 is LNHDA and CDR2 is SQIVND (reference sequence). DNA for the CDR3: TGTGCCAGTAATGCAAACACTGAAGCTTTCTTT. The encoded protein is CASNANTEAFF.

V usage is TRBV11-3 and J usage is TRBJ1-4; D is uncertain. Germline-derived CDR1 and CDR2 are SGHNT and YENEEA. Trimming cost V 1 base and J 5 bases, with 23 bases left between them. The CDR3 loop spans 19 amino acids. The CDR3 region is CASSLGLGLAEAQNEKLFF. CDR3 DNA sequence: TGTGCCAGCAGCTTAGGCCTTGGGCTAGCGGAAGCCCAAAATGAAAAACTGTTTTTT.